This T cell receptor beta chain was captured in a study of T cells in Graves' hyperthyroidism and ophthalmopathy. This clonotype was observed at least ten times. The CDR3 sequence is 14 residues long. J gave up 7 bases and V 1 base, and 6 bases lay outside the gene matches. Germline CDR1 is DFQATT and CDR2 is SNEGSKA (reference sequence). TCR beta CDR3 region amplification was performed from RNA transcripts. During a first-round RT-PCR of the TCR CDR3, the HTBI primer set was used. TCRdb re-called the multiplex PCR reads through MiXCR, storing one row per CDR3 protein. There are about 480,000 distinct CDR3 sequences in the sample; approximately 14% occur only once, and under 20% lies in the top ten.

Material: blood. This receptor was taken from a woman under 30 with Graves' hyperthyroidism. V usage is TRBV20-1 and J usage is TRBJ2-1, with 8 nucleotides matching TRBD2. The CDR3 sequence: CSARVSGNNNEQFF. DNA for the CDR3: TGCAGTGCTAGAGTTAGCGGGAATAATAATGAGCAGTTCTTC.